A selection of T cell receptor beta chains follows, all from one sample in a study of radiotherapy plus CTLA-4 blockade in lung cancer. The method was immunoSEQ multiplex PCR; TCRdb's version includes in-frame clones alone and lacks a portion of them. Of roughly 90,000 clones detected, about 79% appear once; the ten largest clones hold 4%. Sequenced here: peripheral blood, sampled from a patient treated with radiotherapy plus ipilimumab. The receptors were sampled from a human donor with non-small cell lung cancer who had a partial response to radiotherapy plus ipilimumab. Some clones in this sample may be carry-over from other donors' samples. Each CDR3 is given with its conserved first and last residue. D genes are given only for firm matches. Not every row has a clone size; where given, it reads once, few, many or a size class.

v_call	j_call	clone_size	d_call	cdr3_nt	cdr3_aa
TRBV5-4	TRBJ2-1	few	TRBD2	TGTGCCAGCAGCCAGGAAGGGACTAGCTGGAATGAGCAGTTCTTC	CASSQEGTSWNEQFF
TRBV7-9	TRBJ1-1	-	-	TGTGCCAGCAGCTCGCTATCACGGAACACTGAAGCTTTCTTT	CASSSLSRNTEAFF
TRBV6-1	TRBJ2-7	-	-	TGTGCCAGCAGTGAACCCAGCGTGAGCTCCTACGAGCAGTACTTC	CASSEPSVSSYEQYF
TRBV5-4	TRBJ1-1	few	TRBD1	TGTGCCAGCAGCACGGGACAGCTTAACACTGAAGCTTTCTTT	CASSTGQLNTEAFF
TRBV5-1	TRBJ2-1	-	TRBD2	TGCGCCAGCAGCTTGGGACTAGCGGGGGACAATGAGCAGTTCTTC	CASSLGLAGDNEQFF
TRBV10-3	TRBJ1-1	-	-	TGTGCCATCAGGGGAAACAGGGAGAACACTGAAGCTTTCTTT	CAIRGNRENTEAFF
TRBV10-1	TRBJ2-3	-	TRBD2	TGCGCCAGCAGTGAACTAGCGGGAGGGTATAGTACAGATACGCAGTATTTT	CASSELAGGYSTDTQYF
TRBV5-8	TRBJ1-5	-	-	TGTGCCAGCAGCCCCAGGACAGTTCATAGCAATCAGCCCCAGCATTTT	CASSPRTVHSNQPQHF
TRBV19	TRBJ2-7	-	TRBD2	TGTGCCAGTAGCCCGGGACTAGCGCCAAAGTACGAGCAGTACTTC	CASSPGLAPKYEQYF
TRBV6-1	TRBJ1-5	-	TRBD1	TGTGCCAGCAGGGGGGACAGGGCCATAAATCAGCCCCAGCATTTT	CASRGDRAINQPQHF
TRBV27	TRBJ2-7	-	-	TGTGCCAGCAGTCCGGGTGGGGGGTACCGACGGGGCGAGCAGTACTTC	CASSPGGGYRRGEQYF
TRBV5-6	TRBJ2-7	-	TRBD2	TGTGCCAGCACCAGGGTGGGGGGGGACGAGCAGTACTTC	CASTRVGGDEQYF
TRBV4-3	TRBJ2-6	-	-	TGCGCCAGCAGCCAAGATTTTTCGGGGAACTCTGGGGCCAACGTCCTGACTTTC	CASSQDFSGNSGANVLTF
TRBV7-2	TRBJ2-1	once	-	TGTGCCACCAGGGGGGGGCCCTCCTACAATGAGCAGTTCTTC	CATRGGPSYNEQFF
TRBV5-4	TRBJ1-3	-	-	TGTGCCAGCAGCTTGGGACTGGCACGGGGCACCATATATTTT	CASSLGLARGTIYF
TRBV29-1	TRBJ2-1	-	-	TGCAGCGCCATGCCCTTTGGGGGCCCCCAGTTCTTC	CSAMPFGGPQFF
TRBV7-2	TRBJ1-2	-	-	TGTGCCAGCAGCTTAGTGGGGCAGGGGTCCTATGGCTACACCTTC	CASSLVGQGSYGYTF
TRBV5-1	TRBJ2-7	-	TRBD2	TGCGCCAGCAGCTTGGTTGGCGGGGGGGCCGCCTACGAGCAGTACTTC	CASSLVGGGAAYEQYF
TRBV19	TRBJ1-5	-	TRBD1	TGTGCCAGTAGTCCCACAGGGGTTGGATACGGTCAGCCCCAGCATTTT	CASSPTGVGYGQPQHF
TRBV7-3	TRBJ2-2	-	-	TGTGCCAGCAGCTCCGCAGCGGCTGCTGTGCCCGGGGAGCTGTTTTTT	CASSSAAAAVPGELFF
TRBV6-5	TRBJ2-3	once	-	TGTGCCAGCAGCGCCCAGGGCGGGAATACGCAGTATTTT	CASSAQGGNTQYF
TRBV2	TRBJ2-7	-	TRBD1	TGTGCCAGCAGTGACGACAGGGCCTACGAGCAGTACTTC	CASSDDRAYEQYF
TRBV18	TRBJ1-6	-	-	TGTGCCAGCTCACCTTCGGAGGGACCCCTCCACTTT	CASSPSEGPLHF
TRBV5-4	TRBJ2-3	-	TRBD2	TGTGCCAGCACACTACGGCTAGCGGGGGTTGGAGATACGCAGTATTTT	CASTLRLAGVGDTQYF
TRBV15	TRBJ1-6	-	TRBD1	TGTGCCACCAGCAGGTCGGGACAGGGGAATTCACCCCTCCACTTT	CATSRSGQGNSPLHF
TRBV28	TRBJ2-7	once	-	TGTGCCAGCAGTTTGTCGGGAGTTGGCGAGCAGTACTTC	CASSLSGVGEQYF